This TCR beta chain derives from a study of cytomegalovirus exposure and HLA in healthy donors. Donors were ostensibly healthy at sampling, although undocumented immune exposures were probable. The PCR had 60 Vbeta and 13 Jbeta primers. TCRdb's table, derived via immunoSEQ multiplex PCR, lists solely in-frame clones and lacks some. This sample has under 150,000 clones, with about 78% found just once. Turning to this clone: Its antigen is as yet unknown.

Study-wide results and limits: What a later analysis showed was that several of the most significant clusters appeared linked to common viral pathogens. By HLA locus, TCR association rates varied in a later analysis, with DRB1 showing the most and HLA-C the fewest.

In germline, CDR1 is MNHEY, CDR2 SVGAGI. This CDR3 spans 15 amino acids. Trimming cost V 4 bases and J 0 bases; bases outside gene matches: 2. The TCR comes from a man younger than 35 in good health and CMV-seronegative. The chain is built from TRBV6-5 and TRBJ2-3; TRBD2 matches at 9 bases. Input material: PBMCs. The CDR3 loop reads CASSLAGDSTDTQYF. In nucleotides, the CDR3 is TGTGCCAGCAGTTTAGCGGGGGATAGCACAGATACGCAGTATTTT.